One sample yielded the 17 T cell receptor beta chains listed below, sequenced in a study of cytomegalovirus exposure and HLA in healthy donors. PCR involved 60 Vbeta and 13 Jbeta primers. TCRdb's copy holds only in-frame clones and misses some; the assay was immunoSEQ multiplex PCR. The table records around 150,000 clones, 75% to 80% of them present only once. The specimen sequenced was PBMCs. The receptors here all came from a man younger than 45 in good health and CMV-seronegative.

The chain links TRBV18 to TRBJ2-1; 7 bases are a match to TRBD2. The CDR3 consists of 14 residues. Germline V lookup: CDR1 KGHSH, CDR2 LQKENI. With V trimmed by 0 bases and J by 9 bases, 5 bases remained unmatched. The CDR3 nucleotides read TGTGCCAGCTCACCACCAGGACTAGTCCCTGAGCAGTTCTTC. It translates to CASSPPGLVPEQFF.

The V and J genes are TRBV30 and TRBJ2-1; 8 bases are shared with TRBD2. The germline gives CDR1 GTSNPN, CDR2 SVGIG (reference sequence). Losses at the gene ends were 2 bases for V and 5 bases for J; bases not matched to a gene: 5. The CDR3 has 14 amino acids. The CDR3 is CAWSSGSVDNEQFF. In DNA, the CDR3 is TGTGCCTGGAGTAGCGGGAGTGTCGACAATGAGCAGTTCTTC. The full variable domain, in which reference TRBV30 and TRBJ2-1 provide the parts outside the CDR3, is SQTIHQWPATLVQPVGSPLSLECTVEGTSNPNLYWYRQAAGRGLQLLFYSVGIGQISSEVPQNLSASRPQDRQFILSSKKLLLSDSGFYLCAWSSGSVDNEQFFGPGTRLTVL.

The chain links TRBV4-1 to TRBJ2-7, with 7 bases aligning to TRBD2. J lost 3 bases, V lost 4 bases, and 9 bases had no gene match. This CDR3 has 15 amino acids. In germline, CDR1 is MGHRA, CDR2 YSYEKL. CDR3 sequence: CASSRMGLSDYEQYF. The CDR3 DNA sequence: TGCGCCAGCAGCCGGATGGGACTATCTGACTACGAGCAGTACTTC.

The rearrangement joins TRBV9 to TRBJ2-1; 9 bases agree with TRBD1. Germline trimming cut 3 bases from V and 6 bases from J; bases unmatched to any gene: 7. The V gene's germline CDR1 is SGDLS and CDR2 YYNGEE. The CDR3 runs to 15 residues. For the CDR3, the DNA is TGTGCCAGCAGCGCCGGACAGGGGCTAGGCAATGAGCAGTTCTTC. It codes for CASSAGQGLGNEQFF.

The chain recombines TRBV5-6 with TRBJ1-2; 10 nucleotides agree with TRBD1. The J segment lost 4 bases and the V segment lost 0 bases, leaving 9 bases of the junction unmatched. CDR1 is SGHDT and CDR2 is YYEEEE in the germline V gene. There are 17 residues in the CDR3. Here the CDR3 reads CASSLGQGARVIYGYTF. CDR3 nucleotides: TGTGCCAGCAGCTTGGGACAGGGGGCGCGGGTTATCTATGGCTACACCTTC.

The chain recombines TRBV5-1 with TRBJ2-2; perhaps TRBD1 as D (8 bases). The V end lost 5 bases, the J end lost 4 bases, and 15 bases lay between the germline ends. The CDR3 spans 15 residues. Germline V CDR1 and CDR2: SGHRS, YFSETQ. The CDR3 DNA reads TGCGCCAGCAGGGGAGGGACAGGAAGCACCGGGGAGCTGTTTTTT. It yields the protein CASRGGTGSTGELFF. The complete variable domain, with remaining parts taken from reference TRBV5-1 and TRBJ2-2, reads KAGVTQTPRYLIKTRGQQVTLSCSPISGHRSVSWYQQTPGQGLQFLFEYFSETQRNKGNFPGRFSGRQFSNSRSEMNVSTLELGDSALYLCASRGGTGSTGELFFGEGSRLTVL.

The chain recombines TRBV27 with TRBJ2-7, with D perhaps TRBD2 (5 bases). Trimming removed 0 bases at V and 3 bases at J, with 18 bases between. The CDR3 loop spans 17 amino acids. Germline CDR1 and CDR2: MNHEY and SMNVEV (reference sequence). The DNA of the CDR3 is TGTGCCAGCAGTTTATCGTACCGGACTCAAGGGAGCTACGAGCAGTACTTC. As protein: CASSLSYRTQGSYEQYF.

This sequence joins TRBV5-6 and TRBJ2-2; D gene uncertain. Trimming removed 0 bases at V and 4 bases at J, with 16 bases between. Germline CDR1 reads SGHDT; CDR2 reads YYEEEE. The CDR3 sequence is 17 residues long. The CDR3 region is CASSLEAASIITGELFF. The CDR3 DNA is TGTGCCAGCAGCTTGGAGGCAGCGTCAATAATCACCGGGGAGCTGTTTTTT.

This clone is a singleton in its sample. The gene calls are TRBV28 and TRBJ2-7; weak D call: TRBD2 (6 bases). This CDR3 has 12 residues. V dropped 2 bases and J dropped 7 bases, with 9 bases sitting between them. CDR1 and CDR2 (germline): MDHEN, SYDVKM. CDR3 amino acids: CASSLRGKEQYF. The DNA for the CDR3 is TGTGCCAGCAGTTTACGGGGGAAAGAGCAGTACTTC.

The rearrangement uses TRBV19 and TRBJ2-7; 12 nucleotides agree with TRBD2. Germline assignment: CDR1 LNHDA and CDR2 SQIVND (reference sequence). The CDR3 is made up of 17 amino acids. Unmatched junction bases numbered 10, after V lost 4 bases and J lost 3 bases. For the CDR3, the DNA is TGTGCCAGTAGTAGTTGGACTAGCGGGACCATCGTCTACGAGCAGTACTTC. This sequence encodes CASSSWTSGTIVYEQYF.

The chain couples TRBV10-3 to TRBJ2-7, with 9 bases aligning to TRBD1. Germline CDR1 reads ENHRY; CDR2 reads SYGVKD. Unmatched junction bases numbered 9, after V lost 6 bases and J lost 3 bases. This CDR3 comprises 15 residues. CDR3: CAISAPTGGGYEQYF. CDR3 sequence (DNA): TGTGCCATCAGCGCCCCGACAGGGGGGGGCTACGAGCAGTACTTC.

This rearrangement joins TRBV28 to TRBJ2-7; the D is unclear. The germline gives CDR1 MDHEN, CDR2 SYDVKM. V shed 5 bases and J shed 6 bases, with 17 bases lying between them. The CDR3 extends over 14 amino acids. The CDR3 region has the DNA TGTGCCAGCAGTCCATCCTTCAGGAATTCCGAGCAGTACTTC. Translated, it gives CASSPSFRNSEQYF. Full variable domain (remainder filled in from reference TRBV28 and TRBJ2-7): DVKVTQSSRYLVKRTGEKVFLECVQDMDHENMFWYRQDPGLGLRLIYFSYDVKMKEKGDIPEGYSVSREKKERFSLILESASTNQTSMYLCASSPSFRNSEQYFGPGTRLTVT.

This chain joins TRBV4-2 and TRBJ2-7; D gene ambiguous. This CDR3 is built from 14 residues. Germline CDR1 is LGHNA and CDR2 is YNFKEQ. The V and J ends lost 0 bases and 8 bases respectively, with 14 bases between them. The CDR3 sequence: CASSQDNQASQQYF. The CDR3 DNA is TGTGCCAGCAGCCAAGATAACCAGGCGAGCCAGCAGTACTTC.

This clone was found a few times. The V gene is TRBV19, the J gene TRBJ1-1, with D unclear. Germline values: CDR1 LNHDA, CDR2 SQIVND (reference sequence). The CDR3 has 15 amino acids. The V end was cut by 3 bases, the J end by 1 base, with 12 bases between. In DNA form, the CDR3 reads TGTGCCAGTAGTATTCAAGCCGACACGAACACTGAAGCTTTCTTT. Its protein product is CASSIQADTNTEAFF.

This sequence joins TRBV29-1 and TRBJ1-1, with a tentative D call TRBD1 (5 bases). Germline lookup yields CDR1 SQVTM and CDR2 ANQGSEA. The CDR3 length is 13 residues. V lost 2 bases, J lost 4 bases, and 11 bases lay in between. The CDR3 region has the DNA TGCAGCGTTGAAAGCCAGGGAGGCACTGAAGCTTTCTTT. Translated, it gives CSVESQGGTEAFF. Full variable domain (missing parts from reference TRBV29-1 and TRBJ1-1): SAVISQKPSRDICQRGTSLTIQCQVDSQVTMMFWYRQQPGQSLTLIATANQGSEATYESGFVIDKFPISRPNLTFSTLTVSNMSPEDSSIYLCSVESQGGTEAFFGQGTRLTVV.

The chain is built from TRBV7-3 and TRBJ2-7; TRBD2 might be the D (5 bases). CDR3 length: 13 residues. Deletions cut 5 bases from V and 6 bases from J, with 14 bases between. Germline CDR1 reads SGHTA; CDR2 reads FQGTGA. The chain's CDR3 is CASSPSREGEQYF. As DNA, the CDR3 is TGTGCCAGCAGCCCCAGTCGAGAGGGCGAGCAGTACTTC. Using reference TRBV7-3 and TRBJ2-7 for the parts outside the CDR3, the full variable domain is GAGVSQTPSNKVTEKGKYVELRCDPISGHTALYWYRQSLGQGPEFLIYFQGTGAADDSGLPNDRFFAVRPEGSVSTLKIQRTERGDSAVYLCASSPSREGEQYFGPGTRLTVT.

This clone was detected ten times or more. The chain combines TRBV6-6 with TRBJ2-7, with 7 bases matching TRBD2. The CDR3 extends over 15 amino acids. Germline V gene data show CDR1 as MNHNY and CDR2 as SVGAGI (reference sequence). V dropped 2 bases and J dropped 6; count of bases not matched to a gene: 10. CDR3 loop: CASSYLARERGEQYF. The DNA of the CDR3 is TGTGCCAGCAGTTACCTGGCGCGGGAGAGAGGCGAGCAGTACTTC.